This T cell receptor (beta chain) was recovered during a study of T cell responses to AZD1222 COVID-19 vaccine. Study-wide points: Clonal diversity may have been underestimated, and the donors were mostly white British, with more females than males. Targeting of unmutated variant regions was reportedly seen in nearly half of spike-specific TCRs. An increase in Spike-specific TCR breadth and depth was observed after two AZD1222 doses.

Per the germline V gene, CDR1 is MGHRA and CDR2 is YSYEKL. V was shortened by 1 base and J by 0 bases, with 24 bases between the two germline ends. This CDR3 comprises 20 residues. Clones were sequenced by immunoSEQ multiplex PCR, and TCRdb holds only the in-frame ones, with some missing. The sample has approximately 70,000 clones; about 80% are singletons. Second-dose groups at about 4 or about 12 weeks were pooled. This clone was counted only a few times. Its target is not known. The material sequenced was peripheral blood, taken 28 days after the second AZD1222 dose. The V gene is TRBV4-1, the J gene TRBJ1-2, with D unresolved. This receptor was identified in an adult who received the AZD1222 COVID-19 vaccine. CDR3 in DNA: TGCGCCAGCAGCCAAGTCGTATCCAAGTCCCGGTGGGCGGCTAACTATGGCTACACCTTC. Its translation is CASSQVVSKSRWAANYGYTF.